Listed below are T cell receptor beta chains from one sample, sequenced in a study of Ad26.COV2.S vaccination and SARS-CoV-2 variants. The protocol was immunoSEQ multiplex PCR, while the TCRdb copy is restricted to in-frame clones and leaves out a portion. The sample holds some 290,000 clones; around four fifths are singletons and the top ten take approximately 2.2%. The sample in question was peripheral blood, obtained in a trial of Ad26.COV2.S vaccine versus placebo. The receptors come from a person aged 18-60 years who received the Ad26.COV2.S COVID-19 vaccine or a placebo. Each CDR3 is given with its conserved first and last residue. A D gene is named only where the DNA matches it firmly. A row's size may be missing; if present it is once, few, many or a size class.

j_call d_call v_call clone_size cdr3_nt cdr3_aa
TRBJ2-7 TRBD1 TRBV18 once TGTGCCAGCTCTCCCGGGACAGGGCGCTACGAGCAGTACTTC CASSPGTGRYEQYF
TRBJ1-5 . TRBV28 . TGTGCCAGCAGCCCCGTTCAGGGGCGGGCTTGGGGGCAGCCCCAGCATTTT CASSPVQGRAWGQPQHF
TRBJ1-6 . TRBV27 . TGTGCCAGCAGTGGATTGACAGTAACAAATTCACCCCTCCACTTT CASSGLTVTNSPLHF
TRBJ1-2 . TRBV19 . TGTGCCAGTAACTTCTATGGCTACACCTTC CASNFYGYTF
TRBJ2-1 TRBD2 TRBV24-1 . TGTGCCACCAGTGATGCGCGGGGGGGCCGGGCTCAGTTCTTC CATSDARGGRAQFF
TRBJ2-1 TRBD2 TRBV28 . TGTGCCAGCAGTTTATGGACTAGCGGGGGGTCCATCTCCTACAATGAGCAGTTCTTC CASSLWTSGGSISYNEQFF
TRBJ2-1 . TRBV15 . TGTGCCACCAGCAGACGCCTGTCACAGGGTGGGGATGAGCAGTTCTTC CATSRRLSQGGDEQFF
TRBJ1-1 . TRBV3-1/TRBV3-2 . TGTGCCAGCAGCCAACAGGGGTCCACTGAAGCTTTCTTT CASSQQGSTEAFF
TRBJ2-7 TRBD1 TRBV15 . TGTGCCACCAGCAGGGCCGGGACAGGAAACTACGAGCAGTACTTC CATSRAGTGNYEQYF
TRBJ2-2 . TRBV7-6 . TGTGCCAGCAGCCCAGAAGGCCAGGGGAGGATCTACGCGAACACCGGGGAGCTGTTTTTT CASSPEGQGRIYANTGELFF
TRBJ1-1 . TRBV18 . TGTGCCAGCTCACCATTCGACACGGGTTCGAACACTGAAGCTTTCTTT CASSPFDTGSNTEAFF
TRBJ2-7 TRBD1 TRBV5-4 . TGTGCCAGCAGCATGGGGGACAGGGATAGTCGCGAGCAGTACTTC CASSMGDRDSREQYF
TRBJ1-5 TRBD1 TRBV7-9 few TGTGCCAGCAGCCCCTATCGAGGGGGCGGGCAGCCCCAGCATTTT CASSPYRGGGQPQHF
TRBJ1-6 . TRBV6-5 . TGTGCCAGCAGAAGGTCGGACGCCCCGGATTCACCCCTCCACTTT CASRRSDAPDSPLHF
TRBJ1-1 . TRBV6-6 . TGTGCCAGCAGCGCCGAGGGTCGTTATGGAGCTTTCTTT CASSAEGRYGAFF
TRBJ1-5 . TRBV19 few TGTGCCAGTAAGATCGTCCTGGACGGAGAAGTTCCCCAGCATTTT CASKIVLDGEVPQHF
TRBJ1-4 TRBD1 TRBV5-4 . TGTGCCAGCAGCCCCCCTGGGACAGATAATGAAAAACTGTTTTTT CASSPPGTDNEKLFF
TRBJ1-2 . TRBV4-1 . TGCGCCAGCAGCCAAGATTCAGGGAACTATGGCTACACCTTC CASSQDSGNYGYTF